This T cell receptor beta chain derives from a study of CD8+ T cells in alopecia areata. This clone was seen a single time. Its antigen remains unknown. Germline values: CDR1 PRHDT, CDR2 FYEKMQ (reference sequence). There are 14 residues in the CDR3. The V gene lost 1 base and the J gene lost 0 bases, with 6 bases spanning the gap. RNA was extracted and reverse transcribed into cDNA as the sequencing template. Assay: immunoSEQ multiplex PCR; the TCRdb copy retains only in-frame clones and omits some. This sample has about 64,000 clones; roughly 45% occur once, and the top ten carry about 51%. Sampling of alopecia areata patients yielded lesional scalp punch biopsies as well as peripheral blood. The researchers isolated CD4+ and CD8+ T cells from PBMCs by sorting. Study findings and constraints: Affected scalp, especially in alopecia totalis/universalis, had a higher clonality than normal scalp did.

The chain is built from TRBV13 and TRBJ2-5; no firm D call. The source of this sequence is a human donor with alopecia areata. The specimen was NKG2D-low CD8+ T cells sorted from blood. The CDR3 DNA reads as TGTGCCAGCAGCTTAGTCACGAACCAAGAGACCCAGTACTTC. This encodes CASSLVTNQETQYF.